The next 30 T cell receptor beta chains were all read from a single sample in a study of cytomegalovirus exposure and HLA in healthy donors. The PCR ran on 60 Vbeta and 13 Jbeta primers. Sequencing was performed with immunoSEQ multiplex PCR; in TCRdb, only in-frame clones are kept and a portion is missing. The sample has 200,000 to 300,000 clones, approximately 84% seen once; the top ten hold 1.5% to 2.5%. Specimen: PBMCs. The receptors shown here come from a woman aged 40 to 49 in good health and CMV-seropositive.

The table lists this clone with a count of one. The V and J genes are TRBV30 and TRBJ1-3; D gene ambiguous. The CDR3 totals 13 residues. Between the trimmed V and J ends, which lost 0 bases and 0 bases, there was a span of 3 bases. CDR1 is GTSNPN and CDR2 is SVGIG in the germline V gene (reference sequence). As DNA, the CDR3 is TGTGCCTGGAGTGTACTCTCTGGAAACACCATATATTTT. This encodes CAWSVLSGNTIYF. Full variable domain (remainder filled in from reference TRBV30 and TRBJ1-3): SQTIHQWPATLVQPVGSPLSLECTVEGTSNPNLYWYRQAAGRGLQLLFYSVGIGQISSEVPQNLSASRPQDRQFILSSKKLLLSDSGFYLCAWSVLSGNTIYFGEGSWLTVV.

The chain links TRBV12-5 to TRBJ2-7; 12 bases agree with TRBD2. Germline V gene lookup returns CDR1 LGHNT and CDR2 FRNRAP. The CDR3 covers 16 residues. Trimming removed 6 bases from V and 1 base from J; junction bases left unmatched: 7. The CDR3 DNA is TGTGCTAGTGGGCTGACTAGCGGGAGCGGGTCCTACGAGCAGTACTTC. This sequence encodes CASGLTSGSGSYEQYF. Variable domain in full (rest from reference TRBV12-5 and TRBJ2-7): DARVTQTPRHKVTEMGQEVTMRCQPILGHNTVFWYRQTMMQGLELLAYFRNRAPLDDSGMPKDRFSAEMPDATLATLKIQPSEPRDSAVYFCASGLTSGSGSYEQYFGPGTRLTVT.

The CDR3 spells CASSFDRAAGNTIYF. For the CDR3, the DNA is TGTGCCAGCAGCTTCGACAGGGCGGCTGGAAACACCATATATTTT. V usage is TRBV7-2 and J usage is TRBJ1-3, with 7 positions matching TRBD1. CDR1 and CDR2 from the germline V gene are SGHTA and FQGNSA. Losses at the gene ends were 3 bases for V and 2 bases for J; bases not matched to a gene: 4. This CDR3 is 15 amino acids long. The entire variable domain, with the rest obtained from reference TRBV7-2 and TRBJ1-3, is as follows: GAGVSQSPSNKVTEKGKDVELRCDPISGHTALYWYRQSLGQGLEFLIYFQGNSAPDKSGLPSDRFSAERTGGSVSTLTIQRTQQEDSAVYLCASSFDRAAGNTIYFGEGSWLTVV.

The rearrangement links TRBV5-1 to TRBJ2-1; D is ambiguous. This CDR3 spans 13 amino acids. The germline V gene has CDR1 SGHRS and CDR2 YFSETQ. The germline V and J ends were trimmed by 0 bases and 6 bases, with 7 bases remaining between them. The CDR3 region is CASSLGLPNEQFF. The CDR3 coding sequence is TGCGCCAGCAGCTTGGGACTTCCCAATGAGCAGTTCTTC. The full variable domain, with the rest looked up from reference TRBV5-1 and TRBJ2-1, is KAGVTQTPRYLIKTRGQQVTLSCSPISGHRSVSWYQQTPGQGLQFLFEYFSETQRNKGNFPGRFSGRQFSNSRSEMNVSTLELGDSALYLCASSLGLPNEQFFGPGTRLTVL.

The gene calls are TRBV11-2 and TRBJ2-3; D possibly corresponds to TRBD2 (6 bases). The CDR3 consists of 16 residues. The V and J ends lost 3 bases and 2 bases respectively, with 15 bases between them. CDR1 and CDR2 (germline): SGHAT, FQNNGV. CDR3 coding DNA: TGTGCCAGCAGCTTCCGTGGGACTTTGAACACAGATACGCAGTATTTT. Translated, it gives CASSFRGTLNTDTQYF.

Points on this clone: The same CDR3 is also encoded by other DNA sequences in this sample. The J gene is TRBJ2-5, the V gene TRBV9; D may be TRBD2 (7 bases). Germline-derived CDR1 and CDR2 are SGDLS and YYNGEE. V was shortened by 2 bases and J by 5 bases, with 16 bases between the two germline ends. The CDR3 has 15 residues. CDR3 bases: TGTGCCAGCAGCGTGGGGTGGGGGGGCAGCGAGACCCAGTACTTC. It is translated as CASSVGWGGSETQYF.

This sequence joins TRBV6-5 and TRBJ2-5, with TRBD2 matching 11 bases. The end of the DNA fits TRBJ2-7 better, so the J call may be wrong. Germline V CDR1 and CDR2: MNHEY, SVGAGI. The CDR3 totals 14 residues. CDR3 residues: CASSRLAGIDEQYF. Here the CDR3 DNA reads TGTGCCAGCAGTCGACTAGCGGGAATCGACGAGCAGTACTTC.

The chain has TRBV11-3 and TRBJ1-1; D is unclear. Trimming removed 6 bases at V and 5 bases at J, with 16 bases between. The CDR3 spans 14 residues. Germline V gives CDR1 SGHNT, CDR2 YENEEA. CDR3 nucleotide sequence: TGTGCCAGCAGAGAGGGCTCTCCGGGAACTGAAGCTTTCTTT. Its protein product is CASREGSPGTEAFF. Supplemented by reference TRBV11-3 and TRBJ1-1, the full variable domain reads EAGVVQSPRYKIIEKKQPVAFWCNPISGHNTLYWYLQNLGQGPELLIRYENEEAVDDSQLPKDRFSAERLKGVDSTLKIQPAELGDSAVYLCASREGSPGTEAFFGQGTRLTVV.

The chain joins TRBV9 to TRBJ2-1; a possible D gene is TRBD2 (5 bases). CDR1 and CDR2 from the germline V gene are SGDLS and YYNGEE. The CDR3 runs 14 residues. V was pared by 0 bases and J by 7 bases, with 11 bases between. The CDR3 here is CASSVGPGLNEQFF. In nucleotides, the CDR3 is TGTGCCAGCAGCGTAGGGCCAGGACTGAATGAGCAGTTCTTC.

V is TRBV2 and J is TRBJ1-1; D is unclear. Between the trimmed V and J ends, which lost 7 bases and 2 bases, there was a span of 5 bases. CDR1 and CDR2 (germline): SNHLY, FYNNEI. The CDR3 is 11 amino acids. The CDR3 region is CASILNTEAFF. CDR3 sequence (DNA): TGTGCCAGCATCCTCAACACTGAAGCTTTCTTT.

V is TRBV27 and J is TRBJ2-7; 7 bases fit TRBD1. V lost 6 bases, J lost 1 base, and 6 bases stayed unmatched. Germline V lookup: CDR1 MNHEY, CDR2 SMNVEV (reference sequence). This CDR3 has 14 residues. The CDR3 loop reads CASRPGQVSYEQYF. The CDR3 nucleotides read TGTGCCAGCAGACCCGGACAGGTATCCTACGAGCAGTACTTC.

The CDR3 coding sequence is TGTGCCAGCAGTTTAGGAGGGGCGCGAAATCAGCCCCAGCATTTT. It codes for CASSLGGARNQPQHF. The chain combines TRBV28 with TRBJ1-5, with D possibly being TRBD1 (5 bases). The V and J ends lost 2 bases and 4 bases respectively, with 12 bases between them. This CDR3 contains 15 residues. The germline CDR1 and CDR2 sequences are MDHEN and SYDVKM. Drawing the rest from reference TRBV28 and TRBJ1-5, the complete variable domain is DVKVTQSSRYLVKRTGEKVFLECVQDMDHENMFWYRQDPGLGLRLIYFSYDVKMKEKGDIPEGYSVSREKKERFSLILESASTNQTSMYLCASSLGGARNQPQHFGDGTRLSIL.

This chain joins TRBV28 and TRBJ2-7, with 8 bases identical to TRBD2. The trim removed 6 bases at V and 6 bases at J, leaving 1 base unmatched. There are 11 residues in the CDR3. In germline, CDR1 is MDHEN, CDR2 SYDVKM. In nucleotides, the CDR3 is TGTGCCAGCAGACGGGGGGGCGAGCAGTACTTC. Amino acids: CASRRGGEQYF.

The chain couples TRBV18 to TRBJ2-1; 14 nucleotides align to TRBD2. Germline CDR1 reads KGHSH; CDR2 reads LQKENI. V trimming: 9 bases; J trimming: 2 bases; junction bases outside the gene matches: 15. The CDR3 runs 19 residues. The CDR3 sequence: CASFQTPGTSGRAYNEQFF. The CDR3 DNA sequence: TGTGCCAGTTTCCAGACTCCCGGGACTAGCGGGAGAGCCTACAATGAGCAGTTCTTC.

This chain connects TRBV6-5 to TRBJ2-7; TRBD2 matches at 8 bases. The germline V gene encodes CDR1 MNHEY and CDR2 SVGAGI. The CDR3 is 16 amino acids. Trimming at V came to 0 bases and at J to 2 bases, leaving 6 bases not matched to a gene. The CDR3: CASSYSYSGDPYEQYF. The CDR3 DNA reads as TGTGCCAGCAGTTACTCTTATAGCGGGGATCCCTACGAGCAGTACTTC.

In its sample, this clone was seen once. The gene calls are TRBV5-1 and TRBJ1-5; D uncertain. CDR1 is SGHRS and CDR2 is YFSETQ in the germline V gene. The V and J ends lost 3 bases and 4 bases respectively, with 8 bases between them. The CDR3 is 13 residues long. This CDR3 reads CASSSSPNQPQHF. DNA of the CDR3: TGCGCCAGCAGCTCAAGCCCTAATCAGCCCCAGCATTTT.

The V and J genes are TRBV25-1 and TRBJ2-4; D perhaps matches TRBD1 (6 bases). Germline assignment: CDR1 MGHDK and CDR2 SYGVNS. Trimming took off 5 bases at V and 7 bases at J, with 9 bases between the two ends. This CDR3 has 12 amino acids. CDR3 protein: CASSRDINIQYF. The CDR3 DNA reads as TGTGCCAGCAGTCGGGACATTAACATTCAGTACTTC.

This chain uses TRBV7-9 with TRBJ2-1; 9 positions match TRBD1. The junction had 6 bases not matched to a gene; V was cut back by 3 bases and J by 6 bases. Germline loops: CDR1 SEHNR, CDR2 FQNEAQ (reference sequence). The CDR3 loop spans 15 amino acids. The CDR3 DNA is TGTGCCAGCAGCTTTTCGGGGACAGGGCGCAATGAGCAGTTCTTC. Protein sequence: CASSFSGTGRNEQFF. The whole variable domain, filled in from reference TRBV7-9 and TRBJ2-1, reads DTGVSQNPRHKITKRGQNVTFRCDPISEHNRLYWYRQTLGQGPEFLTYFQNEAQLEKSRLLSDRFSAERPKGSFSTLEIQRTEQGDSAMYLCASSFSGTGRNEQFFGPGTRLTVL.

The chain links TRBV7-2 to TRBJ2-7, with TRBD1 identical over 8 bases. V lost 1 base to trimming and J lost 10 bases; unmatched junction nucleotides: 3. CDR3 length equals 12 residues. Germline-derived CDR1 and CDR2 are SGHTA and FQGNSA. The CDR3 nucleotides read TGTGCCAGCAGCTTAGTCACAGGGGGACAGTACTTC. It yields the protein CASSLVTGGQYF.

This clone was found a few times. The gene calls are TRBV10-3 and TRBJ2-7; maybe TRBD2 (5 bases). The V end lost 4 bases, the J end lost 6 bases, and 16 bases lay between the germline ends. CDR1 is ENHRY and CDR2 is SYGVKD in the germline V gene. CDR3 length equals 14 residues. The CDR3 reads CAISGGVGSFEQYF. DNA of the CDR3: TGTGCCATCAGTGGGGGAGTAGGGTCTTTCGAGCAGTACTTC.

This clone was recorded only once. The genes are TRBV5-1 and TRBJ2-7; possibly TRBD1 for D (6 bases). V gave up 3 bases and J gave up 3 bases, with 13 bases separating them. CDR1 SGHRS and CDR2 YFSETQ come from the germline V gene. The CDR3 spans 14 residues. The CDR3 bases are TGCGCCAGCAGCTCCACAGGGCTACTCTACGAGCAGTACTTC. Its protein product is CASSSTGLLYEQYF.

V is TRBV21-1 and J is TRBJ2-7; the DNA was not compared with TRBD2, the D call given in the table. TRBV21-1 is assigned pseudogene status. This CDR3 contains 11 residues. As DNA, the CDR3 is TGTGCCAGCAGCAAAACGGTCGAGCAGTACTTC. It translates to CASSKTVEQYF.

J is TRBJ2-1 and V is TRBV28; 9 bases map to TRBD2. In germline, CDR1 is MDHEN, CDR2 SYDVKM. CDR3 length: 15 amino acids. Unmatched junction bases numbered 12, after V lost 5 bases and J lost 10 bases. CDR3 amino acids: CASSTRAGGPREQFF. Here the CDR3 DNA reads TGTGCCAGCAGTACCCGGGCGGGAGGGCCGCGGGAGCAGTTCTTC.

This clone appeared a single time. The chain recombines TRBV7-8 with TRBJ2-1; 9 bases fit TRBD2. Germline values: CDR1 SGHVS, CDR2 FQNEAQ. The CDR3 is made up of 17 amino acids. Trimming at V came to 1 base and at J to 9 bases, leaving 13 bases not matched to a gene. CDR3 coding DNA: TGTGCCAGCAGCTTAGTCGTAGTCCTAGCGGGGAATATTGAGCAGTTCTTC. Encoded protein: CASSLVVVLAGNIEQFF.

This sequence joins TRBV11-2 and TRBJ2-2, with D possibly TRBD2 on 6 matching bases. Between the trimmed V and J ends, which lost 5 bases and 8 bases, there was a span of 18 bases. CDR1 is SGHAT, CDR2 FQNNGV, per germline. There are 15 residues in the CDR3. The CDR3 DNA is TGTGCCAGCAGCCACAGTTCGGGGGAGACTGGGGAGCTGTTTTTT. Translation gives CASSHSSGETGELFF.

V gene TRBV5-1 combines with J gene TRBJ2-3; 10 bases map to TRBD2. V dropped 5 bases and J dropped 0; count of bases not matched to a gene: 6. This CDR3 region has 16 residues. In germline, CDR1 is SGHRS, CDR2 YFSETQ. The CDR3 reads CASSSFSGRSTDTQYF. CDR3 DNA sequence: TGCGCCAGCAGTTCCTTTAGCGGGAGGAGCACAGATACGCAGTATTTT.

The chain recombines TRBV5-1 with TRBJ1-3, with D hard to call. Trimming took 0 bases from V and 4 from J, leaving 17 bases between them. Germline assignment: CDR1 SGHRS and CDR2 YFSETQ. The CDR3 length is 17 residues. CDR3 protein: CASSLGWPLVSGNTIYF. The CDR3 coding sequence is TGCGCCAGCAGCTTGGGATGGCCTTTGGTATCCGGAAACACCATATATTTT.

The chain joins TRBV4-2 to TRBJ2-3, with 8 positions matching TRBD2. The germline CDR1 and CDR2 sequences are LGHNA and YNFKEQ. The CDR3 has 18 residues. Trimming took 0 bases from V and 4 from J; bases not matched to a gene: 12. The CDR3 loop reads CASSQDRTSGSEADTQYF. CDR3 coding DNA: TGTGCCAGCAGCCAAGATAGGACCAGCGGGAGTGAGGCAGATACGCAGTATTTT.

The rearrangement uses TRBV27 and TRBJ2-7; 9 bases agree with TRBD2. Germline V gives CDR1 MNHEY, CDR2 SMNVEV (reference sequence). The CDR3 is 15 residues long. The V and J ends lost 5 bases and 2 bases, in that order; junction bases with no gene match: 7. This chain's CDR3 is CASSPRTSVTYEQYF. The CDR3 nucleotides are TGTGCCAGCAGTCCTAGGACTAGCGTGACCTACGAGCAGTACTTC.

The chain employs TRBV7-9 and TRBJ1-1; D is unclear. The CDR3 sequence is 13 residues long. Trimming shortened V by 0 bases and J by 4 bases, and 6 bases separated the two germline ends. Germline-derived CDR1 and CDR2 are SEHNR and FQNEAQ (reference sequence). The CDR3 protein is CASSLAVSTEAFF. The CDR3 nucleotides are TGTGCCAGCAGCTTAGCGGTGAGCACTGAAGCTTTCTTT.